This T cell receptor (beta chain) was identified during a study of blood T cell repertoires in COVID-19. Study at large: Spain, Italy and the United States supplied samples that represented acute and convalescent COVID-19. PBMCs, B-cell-depleted T cells, or T cells provided the cDNA or gDNA that made up the material.

This CDR3 is built from 17 residues. The germline V gene has CDR1 SGDLS and CDR2 YYNGEE. The J segment lost 0 bases and the V segment lost 4 bases, leaving 7 bases of the junction unmatched. Original processing methods: Quantification of nucleated cells was approximated via reference gene primer amplification. Only in-frame clones appear in the TCRdb table, and some are missing; sequencing was by immunoSEQ multiplex PCR. That table gives V, J and clone size, and the DNA gave D and trimming. Of around 41,000 clones in the sample, 70% to 90% were seen once. V is TRBV9 and J is TRBJ2-1; 10 nucleotides align to TRBD2. The receptor was isolated from a human donor in a cohort sampled during active COVID-19. Sequenced input: peripheral blood. The CDR3 reads CASSPRLAGSSYNEQFF. CDR3 DNA sequence: TGTGCCAGCAGCCCCCGACTAGCGGGTAGCTCCTACAATGAGCAGTTCTTC.